Listed here are 17 T cell receptor beta chains from one sample, sequenced in a study of cytomegalovirus exposure and HLA in healthy donors. 13 Jbeta primers and 60 Vbeta primers were used for the PCR. Clones were read by immunoSEQ multiplex PCR, and TCRdb kept only the in-frame ones, dropping some. There are approximately 190,000 clones in the sample; approximately 70% occur only once, and around 1.9% lies in the top ten. The sample comprised PBMCs. The receptors shown here come from a woman in her thirties in good health and CMV-seronegative.

The chain couples TRBV6-6 to TRBJ1-5; D possibly corresponds to TRBD1 (6 bases). This CDR3 spans 15 amino acids. The V gene lost 2 bases and the J gene lost 7 bases, with 15 bases spanning the gap. In germline, CDR1 is MNHNY, CDR2 SVGAGI (reference sequence). DNA for the CDR3: TGTGCCAGCAGTTACGCAACACCTCAGGGGCAGCCCCAGCATTTT. Translation: CASSYATPQGQPQHF.

The chain employs TRBV19 and TRBJ1-5, with a possible D match to TRBD1 (5 bases). Germline V CDR1 and CDR2: LNHDA, SQIVND (reference sequence). This CDR3 comprises 14 residues. V gave up 6 bases and J gave up 3 bases, with 12 bases separating them. The CDR3 region has the DNA TGTGCCAGTAGCCGTGACAGTGTCAATCAGCCCCAGCATTTT. It codes for CASSRDSVNQPQHF.

This rearrangement joins TRBV19 to TRBJ2-2, with TRBD2 as a possible D gene (6 bases). The CDR3 covers 14 residues. V lost 7 bases and J lost 5, with 14 bases in between. Germline-derived CDR1 and CDR2 are LNHDA and SQIVND (reference sequence). The CDR3 nucleotides are TGTGCCAGTACTGGACCGAGCGGGACCGGGGAGCTGTTTTTT. It codes for CASTGPSGTGELFF.

The chain is built from TRBV27 and TRBJ1-2; D is perhaps TRBD1 (5 bases). Per germline, CDR1 MNHEY and CDR2 SMNVEV (reference sequence). The CDR3 has 15 residues. Trimming pared 5 bases from V and 7 bases from J, leaving 20 bases between. In DNA, the CDR3 is TGTGCCAGCAGTCCCGTGGGGCTCCCTGGTGCTGGCTACACCTTC. Its translation is CASSPVGLPGAGYTF.

V and J are TRBV29-1 and TRBJ2-2; possibly TRBD1 for D (5 bases). Germline loops: CDR1 SQVTM, CDR2 ANQGSEA. The CDR3 extends over 14 amino acids. Trimming took 5 bases from V and 1 from J, leaving 11 bases between them. CDR3 nucleotide sequence: TGCAGCGTTAACAGGTTGGGGAACACCGGGGAGCTGTTTTTT. Its translation: CSVNRLGNTGELFF.

V and J are TRBV19 and TRBJ2-7; 9 bases fit TRBD2. V was clipped by 3 bases and J by 6 bases; unmatched bases: 6. Germline V gives CDR1 LNHDA, CDR2 SQIVND (reference sequence). The CDR3 is 14 residues long. Here the CDR3 reads CASSIRGSGSEQYF. In nucleotides, the CDR3 is TGTGCCAGTAGTATTAGGGGTAGCGGGAGCGAGCAGTACTTC. Drawing the rest from reference TRBV19 and TRBJ2-7, the complete variable domain is DGGITQSPKYLFRKEGQNVTLSCEQNLNHDAMYWYRQDPGQGLRLIYYSQIVNDFQKGDIAEGYSVSREKKESFPLTVTSAQKNPTAFYLCASSIRGSGSEQYFGPGTRLTVT.

V gene TRBV19 combines with J gene TRBJ1-5; the D is unclear. The CDR3 covers 13 residues. Germline CDR1 LNHDA, CDR2 SQIVND (reference sequence). Trimming stripped 3 bases from V and 5 bases from J, with 8 bases between. CDR3 in amino acids: CASSMGLDQPQHF. As DNA, the CDR3 is TGTGCCAGTAGTATGGGCCTTGATCAGCCCCAGCATTTT. Full variable domain (rest looked up from reference TRBV19 and TRBJ1-5): DGGITQSPKYLFRKEGQNVTLSCEQNLNHDAMYWYRQDPGQGLRLIYYSQIVNDFQKGDIAEGYSVSREKKESFPLTVTSAQKNPTAFYLCASSMGLDQPQHFGDGTRLSIL.

In its sample, this clone was seen a few times. The CDR3 sequence is CASSFSATNEKLFF. The CDR3 nucleotides read TGTGCCAGCAGCTTCAGCGCAACTAATGAAAAACTGTTTTTT. The chain employs TRBV7-8 and TRBJ1-4, with D uncertain. From germline, CDR1 is SGHVS and CDR2 FQNEAQ. Trimming cost V 3 bases and J 0 bases, with 5 bases left between them. This CDR3 comprises 14 residues.

The gene calls are TRBV15 and TRBJ2-3, with 9 bases fitting TRBD2. After removal of 0 bases from V and 6 bases from J, the junction contained 7 bases not matched to a gene. This CDR3 has 16 amino acids. Germline V gene sequence: CDR1 LNHNV, CDR2 YYDKDF (reference sequence). The CDR3: CATSRDKAGGPDTQYF. The CDR3 DNA reads as TGTGCCACCAGCAGAGATAAGGCGGGAGGGCCTGATACGCAGTATTTT.

The CDR3 here is CASSQGVGFRTEAFF. CDR3 bases: TGTGCCAGCAGCCAGGGAGTCGGGTTTCGCACTGAAGCTTTCTTT. The chain combines TRBV4-2 with TRBJ1-1; D is unclear. With 3 bases removed from V and 4 bases from J, the gap between germline ends came to 15 bases. The germline V gene encodes CDR1 LGHNA and CDR2 YNFKEQ. The CDR3 is 15 amino acids.

This chain links TRBV27 with TRBJ1-6, with 7 positions matching TRBD1. V was pared by 3 bases and J by 7 bases, with 3 bases of the junction left unmatched. Germline CDR1 and CDR2: MNHEY and SMNVEV (reference sequence). The CDR3 runs 14 residues. The CDR3 nucleotides are TGTGCCAGCAGTTTCGAGACAGGGAATTCACCCCTCCACTTT. This codes for CASSFETGNSPLHF.

The V call is TRBV5-1, the J call TRBJ2-5; 9 positions match TRBD2. The DNA end is more similar to TRBJ2-7, so the J call may be wrong. Germline V gene sequence: CDR1 SGHRS, CDR2 YFSETQ. The CDR3 covers 16 residues. CDR3 in DNA: TGCGCCAGCAGCTCTCCACACGTAGCGGGGGACTACGAGCAGTACTTC. It codes for CASSSPHVAGDYEQYF.

The genes are TRBV6-6 and TRBJ1-1; D is perhaps TRBD1 (5 bases). This CDR3 spans 13 amino acids. CDR1 is MNHNY and CDR2 is SVGAGI in the germline V gene (reference sequence). Between the trimmed V and J ends, which lost 0 bases and 5 bases, there was a span of 7 bases. The CDR3 region is CASSYSDITEAFF. The CDR3 bases are TGTGCCAGCAGTTACTCGGACATAACTGAAGCTTTCTTT.

Notes on this clone: Its ends do not fully match the called genes, so a read error is possible. The chain links TRBV5-1 to TRBJ2-7, with D perhaps TRBD1 (6 bases). The germline gives CDR1 SGHRS, CDR2 YFSETQ. The CDR3 runs to 16 residues. The CDR3 DNA reads TGCGCCAGCAGGTTGGGGCCACAGGGCCAGGGGTACGAGCAGTACTTC. Encoded protein: CASRLGPQGQGYEQYF.

This clone was seen more than once but under ten times. The V and J genes are TRBV4-2 and TRBJ1-2, with TRBD1 matching over 8 bases. CDR1 and CDR2 (germline): LGHNA, YNFKEQ. V was clipped by 4 bases and J by 6 bases; unmatched bases: 10. This CDR3 has 15 amino acids. CDR3 region: CASSPEPDRVDGYTF. DNA of the CDR3: TGTGCCAGCAGCCCGGAGCCGGACAGGGTGGATGGCTACACCTTC.

This clone was recorded many times. The chain employs TRBV9 and TRBJ1-6, with 9 bases identical to TRBD1. Trimming took 0 bases from V and 8 from J; bases not matched to a gene: 0. In germline, CDR1 is SGDLS, CDR2 YYNGEE. There are 14 residues in the CDR3. CDR3 loop: CASSVGQGDSPLHF. CDR3 sequence (DNA): TGTGCCAGCAGCGTAGGACAGGGGGATTCACCCCTCCACTTT.

The table lists this clone with a count of one. An end of the junction differs from the germline gene, which may be a read error. The chain combines TRBV29-1 with TRBJ2-1, with D hard to call. CDR1 is SQVTM and CDR2 is ANQGSEA in the germline V gene. The CDR3 length is 10 residues. The CDR3 spells CSYIYNERFF. The CDR3 DNA reads TGCAGCTACATATACAATGAGCGGTTCTTC.